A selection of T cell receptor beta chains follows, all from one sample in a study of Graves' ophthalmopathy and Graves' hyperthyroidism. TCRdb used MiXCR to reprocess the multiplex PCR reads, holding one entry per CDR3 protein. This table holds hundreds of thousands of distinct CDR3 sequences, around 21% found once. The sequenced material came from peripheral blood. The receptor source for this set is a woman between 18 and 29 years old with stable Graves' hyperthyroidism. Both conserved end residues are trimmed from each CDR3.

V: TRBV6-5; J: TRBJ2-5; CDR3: ASSHSRGLQETQY
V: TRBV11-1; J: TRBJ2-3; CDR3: ASSLIGGGGPDTQY
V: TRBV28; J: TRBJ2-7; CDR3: ASRPGPSSVPYEQY
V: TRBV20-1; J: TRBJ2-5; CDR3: SARDERETQY
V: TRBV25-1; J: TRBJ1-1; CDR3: ASSGGHQSEAF
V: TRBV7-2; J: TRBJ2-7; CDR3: ASSLGDGAMDEQY
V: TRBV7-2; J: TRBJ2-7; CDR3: ASSLPYLAGSYEQY
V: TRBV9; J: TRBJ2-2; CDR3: ASSGPQGADTGELF
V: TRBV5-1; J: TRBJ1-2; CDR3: ASSSSGTGGSGYT
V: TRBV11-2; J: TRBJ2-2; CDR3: ASRPGPRSGELF